A selection of T cell receptor beta chains follows, all from one sample in a study of human T cells and chemical hapten exposure. TCRdb called the RACE reads again in MiXCR, with one record for every CDR3 protein. The table has 85,000 to 95,000 distinct CDR3 sequences, about 8.6% seen once. Sample: whole blood. All receptors come from a female donor in good health. Some clones in this sample may be carry-over from other donors' samples. Both conserved end residues are part of each CDR3. Each record gives: J gene, D gene, clone size, V gene, CDR3 DNA, CDR3 protein. D genes are given only for firm matches. Clone size is not always given. Where it is, it says once, few, many or a class for expanded clones.

j_call: TRBJ1-3
d_call: -
clone_size: -
v_call: TRBV6-1
cdr3_nt: TGTGTCAGCAGTGAAGTGGCATCAAACACCATATATTTT
cdr3_aa: CVSSEVASNTIYF

j_call: TRBJ2-1
d_call: -
clone_size: -
v_call: TRBV11-3
cdr3_nt: TGTGCCAGCAGGGGGGCCGGAACAGAGCAGTTCTTC
cdr3_aa: CASRGAGTEQFF

j_call: TRBJ1-4
d_call: TRBD1
clone_size: many
v_call: TRBV4-1
cdr3_nt: TGCGCCAGCAGCCGACAGGGAGGCGAAAAACTGTTTTTT
cdr3_aa: CASSRQGGEKLFF

j_call: TRBJ1-4
d_call: -
clone_size: many
v_call: TRBV6-2/TRBV6-3
cdr3_nt: TGTGCCAGCAGTTTCCCGGACAGCCAAGGAGCAACTAATGAAAAACTGTTTTTT
cdr3_aa: CASSFPDSQGATNEKLFF

j_call: TRBJ2-5
d_call: -
clone_size: few
v_call: TRBV15
cdr3_nt: TGTGCCACCAGCAGAGATCATGACCAAGAGACCCAGTACTTC
cdr3_aa: CATSRDHDQETQYF

j_call: TRBJ1-2
d_call: -
clone_size: -
v_call: TRBV29-1
cdr3_nt: TGCAGCGTTGGAAGGAACGGTAACTATGGCTACACCTTC
cdr3_aa: CSVGRNGNYGYTF

j_call: TRBJ1-2
d_call: -
clone_size: many
v_call: TRBV12-3/TRBV12-4
cdr3_nt: TGTGCCAGCAGTTTTGGAGGTGCAGTTGGCCCCTCTAACTATGGCTACACCTTC
cdr3_aa: CASSFGGAVGPSNYGYTF

j_call: TRBJ1-5
d_call: -
clone_size: -
v_call: TRBV2
cdr3_nt: TGTGCCAGCAGTGGGGGTGACGACAGGAAGCATTTT
cdr3_aa: CASSGGDDRKHF

j_call: TRBJ2-7
d_call: -
clone_size: many
v_call: TRBV20-1
cdr3_nt: TGCAGTGTGGCAGGGGACACCTACGAGCAGTACTTC
cdr3_aa: CSVAGDTYEQYF

j_call: TRBJ1-4
d_call: -
clone_size: many
v_call: TRBV20-1
cdr3_nt: TGCAGTACAACCCATCCAGGGCAAAATGAAAAACTGTTTTTT
cdr3_aa: CSTTHPGQNEKLFF

j_call: TRBJ2-2
d_call: TRBD1
clone_size: -
v_call: TRBV2
cdr3_nt: TGTGCCAGCAGAAAAGACAGGGGGCTGGACACCGGGGAGCTGTTTTTT
cdr3_aa: CASRKDRGLDTGELFF

j_call: TRBJ2-1
d_call: TRBD2
clone_size: -
v_call: TRBV6-5
cdr3_nt: TGTGCCAGCAGTTACTTAACTAGCGGGTCCTACTCCTACAATGAGCAGTTCTTC
cdr3_aa: CASSYLTSGSYSYNEQFF

j_call: TRBJ2-7
d_call: -
clone_size: many
v_call: TRBV27
cdr3_nt: TGTGCCAGCACCTCCTTTGGGGCAGGGGCCAGAGGCGAGCAGTACTTC
cdr3_aa: CASTSFGAGARGEQYF

j_call: TRBJ2-5
d_call: TRBD1
clone_size: few
v_call: TRBV5-5
cdr3_nt: TGTGCCAGCAGCTTGGGAGGGACAGGGGTGGAGACCCAGTACTTC
cdr3_aa: CASSLGGTGVETQYF

j_call: TRBJ1-3
d_call: -
clone_size: -
v_call: TRBV25-1
cdr3_nt: TGTGCCAGCAGTGACTACCGGGACTCTGGAAACACCATATATTTT
cdr3_aa: CASSDYRDSGNTIYF

j_call: TRBJ2-3
d_call: -
clone_size: many
v_call: TRBV7-9
cdr3_nt: TGTGCCAGCAGCGAGGAAAATACGCAGTATTTT
cdr3_aa: CASSEENTQYF

j_call: TRBJ2-6
d_call: TRBD1
clone_size: many
v_call: TRBV4-3
cdr3_nt: TGCGCCAGCAGCCCAGGGGACAGTAGCTCTGGGGCCAACGTCCTGACTTTC
cdr3_aa: CASSPGDSSSGANVLTF

j_call: TRBJ1-1
d_call: -
clone_size: few
v_call: TRBV14
cdr3_nt: TGTGCCAGCAGCCTGGACATGAACACTGAAGCTTTCTTT
cdr3_aa: CASSLDMNTEAFF

j_call: TRBJ2-1
d_call: -
clone_size: few
v_call: TRBV6-2/TRBV6-3
cdr3_nt: TGTGCCAGCAGGGGAGTGAGGGAGGAGAGCTACAATGAGCAGTTCTTC
cdr3_aa: CASRGVREESYNEQFF

j_call: TRBJ2-4
d_call: -
clone_size: -
v_call: TRBV11-2
cdr3_nt: TGTGCCAGCAGCTTAGATTTCTGGGGCAGGGAGTTTTCTGCCAAAAACATTCAGTACTTC
cdr3_aa: CASSLDFWGREFSAKNIQYF

j_call: TRBJ1-5
d_call: -
clone_size: few
v_call: TRBV7-9
cdr3_nt: TGTGCCAGCAGCCAAGGGGTCCATCATGATCAGCCCCAGCATTTT
cdr3_aa: CASSQGVHHDQPQHF

j_call: TRBJ2-3
d_call: TRBD1
clone_size: -
v_call: TRBV10-3
cdr3_nt: TGTGCCATCAGTTCGGGACAGAGCACAGATACGCAGTATTTT
cdr3_aa: CAISSGQSTDTQYF

j_call: TRBJ2-1
d_call: -
clone_size: -
v_call: TRBV5-3
cdr3_nt: TGTGCCAGAAGCCCAACGGGTCCGTTTTGGGTGGGGAATGAGCAGTTCTTC
cdr3_aa: CARSPTGPFWVGNEQFF

j_call: TRBJ2-7
d_call: -
clone_size: -
v_call: TRBV20-1
cdr3_nt: TGCAGTGCTAGAGATCCCGTTGGACTTACCGAAGAGCAGTACTTC
cdr3_aa: CSARDPVGLTEEQYF

j_call: TRBJ2-3
d_call: TRBD2
clone_size: many
v_call: TRBV28
cdr3_nt: TGTGCCAGCAGTTTCGGTCTAGCGGGAGGAGATACGCAGTATTTT
cdr3_aa: CASSFGLAGGDTQYF

j_call: TRBJ1-1
d_call: -
clone_size: -
v_call: TRBV5-1
cdr3_nt: TGCGCCAGCAGCTTCCAAGTTACAAAGAACACTGAAGCTTTCTTT
cdr3_aa: CASSFQVTKNTEAFF

j_call: TRBJ1-5
d_call: -
clone_size: few
v_call: TRBV28
cdr3_nt: TGTGCCAGCAGTGGGGACGGGATCTATAGCAATCAGCCCCAGCATTTT
cdr3_aa: CASSGDGIYSNQPQHF

j_call: TRBJ1-5
d_call: -
clone_size: many
v_call: TRBV27
cdr3_nt: TGTGCCAGCAGTTTATCAGGACTCTATCAGCCCCAGCATTTT
cdr3_aa: CASSLSGLYQPQHF

j_call: TRBJ2-1
d_call: -
clone_size: many
v_call: TRBV28
cdr3_nt: TGTGCCAGCAGTAAAGACAAGACATACAATGAGCAGTTCTTC
cdr3_aa: CASSKDKTYNEQFF

j_call: TRBJ2-3
d_call: -
clone_size: few
v_call: TRBV29-1
cdr3_nt: TGCAGCGTCGCAACCTCCGGCAGGGTCTTCACAGATACGCAGTATTTT
cdr3_aa: CSVATSGRVFTDTQYF

j_call: TRBJ2-7
d_call: TRBD2
clone_size: few
v_call: TRBV6-2/TRBV6-3
cdr3_nt: TGTGCCAGCAGTTACTCGACGTGGGAGGGAGACTACGAGCAGTACTTC
cdr3_aa: CASSYSTWEGDYEQYF

j_call: TRBJ2-1
d_call: TRBD2
clone_size: few
v_call: TRBV7-2
cdr3_nt: TGTGCCAGCAGCAACCTAGCGGGAGCCTACAATGAGCAGTTCTTC
cdr3_aa: CASSNLAGAYNEQFF

j_call: TRBJ2-7
d_call: TRBD1
clone_size: many
v_call: TRBV10-3
cdr3_nt: TGTGCCATCAGTGACCCCGGGACAGGGATCCGAGAGCAGTACTTC
cdr3_aa: CAISDPGTGIREQYF

j_call: TRBJ1-4
d_call: -
clone_size: -
v_call: TRBV19
cdr3_nt: TGTGCCAGTAGTTTCGAGGGGGGGGGGTCATCGACTAATGAAAAACTGTTTTTT
cdr3_aa: CASSFEGGGSSTNEKLFF

j_call: TRBJ2-7
d_call: TRBD1
clone_size: -
v_call: TRBV28
cdr3_nt: TGTGCCAGCAGTCGCTCCCCCGCCGGGACAGGGGTGGCCTACGAGCAGTACTTC
cdr3_aa: CASSRSPAGTGVAYEQYF

j_call: TRBJ1-2
d_call: TRBD1
clone_size: -
v_call: TRBV20-1
cdr3_nt: TGCAGTGCCAGAGACAGGGGCGCCAACTATGGCTACACCTTC
cdr3_aa: CSARDRGANYGYTF

j_call: TRBJ2-3
d_call: TRBD2
clone_size: many
v_call: TRBV20-1
cdr3_nt: TGCAGTGCTAGAGATGTTAGCGGGAATGAGATTCGCACAGATACGCAGTATTTT
cdr3_aa: CSARDVSGNEIRTDTQYF

j_call: TRBJ1-5
d_call: TRBD1
clone_size: few
v_call: TRBV24-1
cdr3_nt: TGTGCCACCAGTGGGGCCGGTGTGACAGGGTCCGGTCAGCCCCAGCATTTT
cdr3_aa: CATSGAGVTGSGQPQHF

j_call: TRBJ2-2
d_call: -
clone_size: -
v_call: TRBV4-1
cdr3_nt: TGCGCCAGCAGCCCGGACGAGAACACCGGGGAGCTGTTTTTT
cdr3_aa: CASSPDENTGELFF

j_call: TRBJ2-3
d_call: TRBD2
clone_size: -
v_call: TRBV7-9
cdr3_nt: TGTGCCAGCAGCTCGACTAGCGAGAGCACAGATACGCAGTATTTT
cdr3_aa: CASSSTSESTDTQYF